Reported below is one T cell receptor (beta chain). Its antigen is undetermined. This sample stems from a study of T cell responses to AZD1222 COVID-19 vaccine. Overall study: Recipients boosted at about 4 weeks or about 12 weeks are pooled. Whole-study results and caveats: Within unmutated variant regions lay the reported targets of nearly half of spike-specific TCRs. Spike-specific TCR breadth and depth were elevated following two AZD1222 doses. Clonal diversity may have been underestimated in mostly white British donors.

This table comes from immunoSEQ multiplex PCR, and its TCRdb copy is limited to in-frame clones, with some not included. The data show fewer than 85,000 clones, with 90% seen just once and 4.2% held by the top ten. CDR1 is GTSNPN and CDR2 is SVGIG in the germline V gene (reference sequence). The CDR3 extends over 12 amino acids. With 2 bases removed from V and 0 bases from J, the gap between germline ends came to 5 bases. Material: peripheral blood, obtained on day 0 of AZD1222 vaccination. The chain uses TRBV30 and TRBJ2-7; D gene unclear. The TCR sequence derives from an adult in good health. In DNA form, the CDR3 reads TGTGCCTGGAGTTTAACCTCCTACGAGCAGTACTTC. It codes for CAWSLTSYEQYF.